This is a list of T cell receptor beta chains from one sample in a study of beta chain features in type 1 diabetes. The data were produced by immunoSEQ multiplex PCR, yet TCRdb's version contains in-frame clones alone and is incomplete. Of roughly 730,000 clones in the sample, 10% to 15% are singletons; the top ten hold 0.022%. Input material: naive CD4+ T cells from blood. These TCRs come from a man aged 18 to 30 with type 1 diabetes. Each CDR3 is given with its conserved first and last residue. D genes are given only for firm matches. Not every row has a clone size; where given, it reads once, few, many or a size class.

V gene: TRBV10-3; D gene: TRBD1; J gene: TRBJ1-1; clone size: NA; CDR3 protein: CAISESADRETEAFF; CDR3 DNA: TGTGCCATCAGTGAGTCGGCGGACAGGGAGACTGAAGCTTTCTTT
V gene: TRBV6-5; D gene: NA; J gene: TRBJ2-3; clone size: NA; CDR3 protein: CASSFRGAWGDTQYF; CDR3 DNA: TGTGCCAGCAGTTTCAGGGGAGCCTGGGGGGATACGCAGTATTTT
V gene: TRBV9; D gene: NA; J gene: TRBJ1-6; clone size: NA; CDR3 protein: CASSAETDLGSPLHF; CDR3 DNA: TGTGCCAGCAGCGCCGAGACAGATCTGGGGTCACCCCTCCACTTT
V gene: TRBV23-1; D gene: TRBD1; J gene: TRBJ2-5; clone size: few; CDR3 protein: CASSQQARGFAETQYF; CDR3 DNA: TGCGCCAGCAGTCAGCAAGCCAGGGGGTTCGCGGAGACCCAGTACTTC
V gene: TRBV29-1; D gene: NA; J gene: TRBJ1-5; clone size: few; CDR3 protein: CSVGDNSNQPQHF; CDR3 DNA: TGCAGCGTGGGGGACAATAGCAATCAGCCCCAGCATTTT
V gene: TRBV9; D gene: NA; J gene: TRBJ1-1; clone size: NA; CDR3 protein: CASSGTAFTEAFF; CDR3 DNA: TGTGCCAGCAGCGGGACAGCCTTTACTGAAGCTTTCTTT
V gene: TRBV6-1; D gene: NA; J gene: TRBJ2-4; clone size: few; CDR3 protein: CASTPTWTDKNIQYF; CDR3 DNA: TGTGCCAGCACCCCTACTTGGACGGACAAAAACATTCAGTACTTC
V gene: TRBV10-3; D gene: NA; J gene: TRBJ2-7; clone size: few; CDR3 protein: CAISDIEGYYEQYF; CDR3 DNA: TGTGCCATCAGTGACATTGAGGGGTACTACGAGCAGTACTTC
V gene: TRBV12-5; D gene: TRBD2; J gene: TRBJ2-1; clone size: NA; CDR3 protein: CASTLDRGGYNEQFF; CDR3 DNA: TGTGCTAGTACACTGGATCGGGGGGGGTACAATGAGCAGTTCTTC
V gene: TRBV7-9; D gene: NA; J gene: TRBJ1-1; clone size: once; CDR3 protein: CASSLRTNTEAFF; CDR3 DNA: TGTGCCAGCAGCTTACGAACGAACACTGAAGCTTTCTTT
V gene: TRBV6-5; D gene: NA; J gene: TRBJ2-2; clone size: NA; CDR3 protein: CASSQDGNTGELFF; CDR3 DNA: TGTGCCAGCAGTCAAGACGGGAACACCGGGGAGCTGTTTTTT
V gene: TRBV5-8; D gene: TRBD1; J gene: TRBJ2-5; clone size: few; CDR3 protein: CAVAQGVEETQYF; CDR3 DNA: TGTGCCGTGGCACAGGGGGTGGAAGAGACCCAGTACTTC
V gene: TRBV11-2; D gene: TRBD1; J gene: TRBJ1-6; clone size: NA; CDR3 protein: CASSSRTGANSPLHF; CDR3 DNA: TGTGCCAGCAGCTCCCGGACAGGAGCAAATTCACCCCTCCACTTT
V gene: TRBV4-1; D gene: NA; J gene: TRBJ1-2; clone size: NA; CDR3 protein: CASSRLRDHYGYTF; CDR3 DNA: TGCGCCAGCAGCCGGTTGAGGGACCACTATGGCTACACCTTC
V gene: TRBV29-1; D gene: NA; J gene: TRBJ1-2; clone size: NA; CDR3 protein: CSVGREGLDGYTF; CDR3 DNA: TGCAGCGTTGGTCGAGAAGGACTGGATGGCTACACCTTC
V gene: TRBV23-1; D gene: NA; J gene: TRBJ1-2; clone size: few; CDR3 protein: CASSQFRHSPNYGYTF; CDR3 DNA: TGCGCCAGCAGTCAATTTAGGCATTCCCCTAACTATGGCTACACCTTC
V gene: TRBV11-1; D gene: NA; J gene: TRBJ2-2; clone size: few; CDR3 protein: CASSRAGSNTGELFF; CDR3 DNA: TGTGCCAGCAGCCGGGCGGGTTCGAACACCGGGGAGCTGTTTTTT
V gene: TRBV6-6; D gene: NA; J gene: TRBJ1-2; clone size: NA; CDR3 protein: CASSYLEDNYGYTF; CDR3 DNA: TGTGCCAGCAGTTACTTAGAGGATAACTATGGCTACACCTTC
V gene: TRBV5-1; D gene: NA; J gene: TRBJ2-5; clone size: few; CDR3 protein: CASSLVGFSTQYF; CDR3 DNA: TGCGCCAGCAGCTTGGTAGGGTTCTCGACCCAGTACTTC
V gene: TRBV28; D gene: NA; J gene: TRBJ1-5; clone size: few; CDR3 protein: CASELGAGPHQPQHF; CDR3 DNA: TGTGCCAGCGAGCTCGGTGCAGGGCCTCATCAGCCCCAGCATTTT
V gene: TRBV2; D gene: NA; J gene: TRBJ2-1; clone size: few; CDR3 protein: CASTPTRVVRSYNEQFF; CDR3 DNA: TGTGCCAGCACTCCGACTAGGGTTGTGAGGTCCTACAATGAGCAGTTCTTC
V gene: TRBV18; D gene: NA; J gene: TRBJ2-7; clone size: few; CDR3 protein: CASSPSAILTSSSYEQYF; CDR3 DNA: TGTGCCAGCTCACCGAGCGCTATCCTCACCAGTAGCTCCTACGAGCAGTACTTC
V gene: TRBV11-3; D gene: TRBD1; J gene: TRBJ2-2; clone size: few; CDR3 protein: CASSLGQGEGGELFF; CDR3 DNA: TGTGCCAGCAGCCTAGGACAGGGGGAAGGCGGGGAGCTGTTTTTT
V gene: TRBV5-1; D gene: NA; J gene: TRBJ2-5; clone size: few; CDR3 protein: CASSLAGAMYQETQYF; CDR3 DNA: TGCGCCAGCAGCTTGGCAGGGGCGATGTACCAAGAGACCCAGTACTTC
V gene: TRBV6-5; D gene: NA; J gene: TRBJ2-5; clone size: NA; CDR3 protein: CASSEFQGRETQYF; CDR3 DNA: TGTGCCAGCAGTGAGTTCCAGGGGAGAGAGACCCAGTACTTC
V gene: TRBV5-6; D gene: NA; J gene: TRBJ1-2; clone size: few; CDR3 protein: CASRGGQNYGYTF; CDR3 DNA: TGTGCCAGCAGAGGTGGGCAGAACTATGGCTACACCTTC
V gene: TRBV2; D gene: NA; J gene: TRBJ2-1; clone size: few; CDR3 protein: CASSVGPPDYNEQFF; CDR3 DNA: TGTGCCAGCAGTGTGGGACCGCCTGACTACAATGAGCAGTTCTTC
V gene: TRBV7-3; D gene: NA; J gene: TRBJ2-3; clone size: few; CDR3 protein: CASSRVGTQGDTQYF; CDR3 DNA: TGTGCCAGCAGCCGGGTGGGGACTCAGGGAGATACGCAGTATTTT
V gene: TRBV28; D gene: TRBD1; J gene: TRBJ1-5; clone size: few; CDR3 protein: CASSLSGGHYQPQHF; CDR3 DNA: TGTGCCAGCAGTTTGTCAGGGGGTCATTATCAGCCCCAGCATTTT
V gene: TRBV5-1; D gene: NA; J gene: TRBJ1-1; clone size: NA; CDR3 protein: CASSPGVGVPGTEAFF; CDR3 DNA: TGCGCCAGCAGCCCGGGGGTAGGGGTGCCGGGGACTGAAGCTTTCTTT
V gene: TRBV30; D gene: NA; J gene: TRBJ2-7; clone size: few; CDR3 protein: CAWSANYEQYF; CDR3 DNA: TGTGCCTGGAGTGCGAATTACGAGCAGTACTTC
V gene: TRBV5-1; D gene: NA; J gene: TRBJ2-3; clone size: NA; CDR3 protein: CASSSGQPTDTQYF; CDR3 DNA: TGCGCCAGCAGCTCCGGACAGCCCACAGATACGCAGTATTTT
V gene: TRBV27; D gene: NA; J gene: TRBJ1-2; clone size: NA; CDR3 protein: CASSSHREYGYTF; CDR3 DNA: TGTGCCAGCAGTTCCCACAGGGAATACGGCTACACCTTC
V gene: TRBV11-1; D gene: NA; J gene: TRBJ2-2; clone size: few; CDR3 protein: CASSLSHTGELFF; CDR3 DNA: TGTGCCAGCAGCTTAAGCCACACCGGGGAGCTGTTTTTT
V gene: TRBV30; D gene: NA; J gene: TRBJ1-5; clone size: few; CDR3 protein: CAWSVSRVWDSNQPQHF; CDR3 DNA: TGTGCCTGGAGTGTCTCAAGGGTTTGGGATAGCAATCAGCCCCAGCATTTT
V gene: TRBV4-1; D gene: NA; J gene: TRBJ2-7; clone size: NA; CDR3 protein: CASSQDSPGGGYEQYF; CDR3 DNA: TGCGCCAGCAGCCAAGATTCGCCCGGGGGTGGCTACGAGCAGTACTTC
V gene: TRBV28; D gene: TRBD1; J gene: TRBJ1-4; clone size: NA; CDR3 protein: CASSPGTGNEKLFF; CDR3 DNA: TGTGCCAGCAGTCCCGGGACAGGGAATGAAAAACTGTTTTTT
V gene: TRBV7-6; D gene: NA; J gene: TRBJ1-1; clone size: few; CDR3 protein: CASSAADLNTEAFF; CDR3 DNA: TGTGCCAGCAGCGCTGCCGACCTGAACACTGAAGCTTTCTTT
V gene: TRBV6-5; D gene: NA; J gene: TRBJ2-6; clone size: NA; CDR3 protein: CASSYSTGSGANVLTF; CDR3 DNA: TGTGCCAGCAGTTACTCGACAGGCTCTGGGGCCAACGTCCTGACTTTC
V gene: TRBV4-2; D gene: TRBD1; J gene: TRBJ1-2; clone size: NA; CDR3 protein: CASSPPGGKPGQGYGYTF; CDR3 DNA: TGTGCCAGCAGCCCCCCGGGAGGGAAGCCGGGACAGGGATATGGCTACACCTTC
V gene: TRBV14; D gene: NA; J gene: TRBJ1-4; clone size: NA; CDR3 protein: CASSQSYATNEKLFF; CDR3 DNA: TGTGCCAGCAGCCAAAGCTATGCAACTAATGAAAAACTGTTTTTT
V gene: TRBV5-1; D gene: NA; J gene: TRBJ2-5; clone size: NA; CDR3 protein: CASSLVFGQETQYF; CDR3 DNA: TGCGCCAGCAGCTTGGTTTTTGGGCAAGAGACCCAGTACTTC
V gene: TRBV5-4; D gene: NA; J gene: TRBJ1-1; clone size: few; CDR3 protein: CASSFFLGKNTEAFF; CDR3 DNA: TGTGCCAGCAGCTTCTTCCTGGGTAAGAACACTGAAGCTTTCTTT
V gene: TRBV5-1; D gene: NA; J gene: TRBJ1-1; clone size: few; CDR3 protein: CASSSRGSTEAFF; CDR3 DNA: TGCGCCAGCAGCTCGAGGGGCAGCACTGAAGCTTTCTTT
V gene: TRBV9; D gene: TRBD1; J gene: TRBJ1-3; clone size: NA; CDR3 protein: CASSAQTGSGGNTIYF; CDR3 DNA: TGTGCCAGCAGCGCCCAGACAGGGTCTGGTGGAAACACCATATATTTT
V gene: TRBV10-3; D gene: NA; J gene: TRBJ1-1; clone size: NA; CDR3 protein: CAISESYRNTEAFF; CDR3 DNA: TGTGCCATCAGTGAGTCGTACCGGAACACTGAAGCTTTCTTT
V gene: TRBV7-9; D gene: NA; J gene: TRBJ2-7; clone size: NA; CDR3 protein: CASSLERPEGEQYF; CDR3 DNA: TGTGCCAGCAGCTTAGAAAGGCCCGAGGGGGAGCAGTACTTC
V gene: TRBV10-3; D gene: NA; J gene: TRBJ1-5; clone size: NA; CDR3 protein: CAISGTVGQGPQHF; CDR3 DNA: TGTGCCATCAGTGGGACAGTGGGCCAGGGGCCCCAGCATTTT
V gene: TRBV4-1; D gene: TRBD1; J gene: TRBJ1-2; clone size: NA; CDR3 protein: CASRDLGQGSYGYTF; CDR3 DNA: TGCGCCAGCAGGGACCTTGGACAGGGATCTTATGGCTACACCTTC
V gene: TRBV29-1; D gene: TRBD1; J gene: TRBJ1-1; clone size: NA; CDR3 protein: CSVGQGGAEAFF; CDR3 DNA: TGCAGCGTGGGACAGGGGGGAGCTGAAGCTTTCTTT
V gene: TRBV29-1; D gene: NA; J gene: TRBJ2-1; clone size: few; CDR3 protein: CSVERQTAGDEQFF; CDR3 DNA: TGCAGCGTTGAACGACAGACCGCCGGAGATGAGCAGTTCTTC
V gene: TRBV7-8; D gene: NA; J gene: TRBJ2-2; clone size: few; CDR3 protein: CASSRTAEPSYTGELFF; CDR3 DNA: TGTGCCAGCAGTAGAACGGCGGAACCTTCATACACCGGGGAGCTGTTTTTT
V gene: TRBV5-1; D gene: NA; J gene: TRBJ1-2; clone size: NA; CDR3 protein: CASSLDDYYGYTF; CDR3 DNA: TGCGCCAGCAGCTTGGACGACTACTATGGCTACACCTTC
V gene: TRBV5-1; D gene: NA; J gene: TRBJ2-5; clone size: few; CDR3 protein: CASSSRPGAETQYF; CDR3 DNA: TGCGCCAGCAGCTCCCGTCCTGGCGCGGAGACCCAGTACTTC
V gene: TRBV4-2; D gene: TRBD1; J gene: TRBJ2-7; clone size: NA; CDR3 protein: CASSQVGQESYEQYF; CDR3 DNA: TGTGCCAGCAGCCAAGTGGGACAGGAATCCTACGAGCAGTACTTC